Sequencing of this T cell receptor beta chain was carried out in a study of memory CD4+ T cells and cytomegalovirus serostatus (dated by TCRdb to 2018 to 2020). With respect to the entire study: The cohort comprised around 35 healthy Belgian adults, 9 CMV seropositive and about 24 CMV seronegative. To replicate a published TCR-based CMV serostatus classifier, the study sequenced CD4+ memory TCRbeta repertoires from a Belgian cohort whose cytomegalovirus serostatus was known. Broader findings and caveats from the paper: Only CD4+CD45RO+ memory cells were sequenced, in contrast to the original study, in which naive and memory CD4+ and CD8+ populations were covered. For CMV serostatus prediction, a median bootstrapped AUC of approximately 0.95 was reached with the original framework, and a median bootstrapped AUC of roughly 0.89 was reached with a US-trained random forest. The original-framework classifier achieved a median bootstrapped AUC of about 0.94 with a 95% CI of 0.76-1.00 on the Belgian cohort. Among the 160 or so previously reported CMV-associated TCRbeta sequences, some 62 showed up in the CD4+ memory repertoires, with each one found in between one and five individuals. The results were interpreted as suggesting that the CMV-associated TCR signature is mostly present in the CD4+ memory repertoire.

Details on this clone: What this receptor recognizes is not known. Base qualities are missing; no much larger clone stands one base away.

A FACSAria II was used to sort memory CD4+ T cells, defined as single viable CD3+CD4+CD8-CD45RO+ cells. CMV serostatus was assessed using a Roche Elecsys assay, by which serum IgG against CMV pp150, pp28, p38 and p52 was detected. After the samples were thawed, total CD4+ T cells were enriched through positive selection using CD4 magnetic microbeads. The samples came from a different study that was designed specifically to examine the CD4+ T cell memory repertoire. Peripheral blood mononuclear cells were isolated and cryopreserved according to standard operating procedures, and serum was kept at -80 degrees C. Staining used CD3-PerCP (BW264/56), CD4-APC (RPA-T4), CD45RO-PE (UCHT1) and CD8-Pacific Orange (3B5) antibodies, with Sytox blue excluding non-viable cells. CDR1 ENHRY and CDR2 SYGVKD are derived from the germline V gene. The CDR3 has 11 amino acids, counting the end cysteine and phenylalanine. CDR3 DNA is the only sequence kept; it has 33 bases, read in frame from the first base. V is cut by 5 bases and J by 7 bases, and the space between the germline ends is 6 bases.

The Quick-DNA Microprep Kit was used to extract genomic DNA from the sorted cells. TCRbeta DNA was amplified with the immunoSEQ hsTCRbeta kit following the manufacturer's protocol. TCRbeta libraries were sequenced on an Illumina MiSeq instrument. From the authors' description of their analysis: After out-of-frame sequences were removed, some 2.1 million distinct TCRbeta sequences remained, averaging about 67,000 per individual. Each individual was scored by the count of 150 to 200 previously reported CMV-associated TCRbeta sequences and the total productive distinct TCRbeta count. A beta-binomial model was reimplemented in Python, and random forests from scikit-learn, run with default parameters, were trained on data from the US cohort. On the Belgian cohort, classifier performance was reported as the median AUC, along with percentile confidence intervals, across 10,000 bootstrap iterations. TCRdb re-hosts the immuneACCESS table, in-frame sequences only. Its copies lack some clones; in the studies checked, an unresolved V gene accounts for under half of them, and the cause for the rest is not known. V and J calls and clone size follow that table, whereas D and trimming were derived from the DNA. Across this sample there are around 50,000 clones, with approximately 78% seen only once. Of the sample, around 0.67% falls within the top ten clones.

The material sequenced was memory CD4+ T cells from blood. The receptor chain draws on TRBV10-3 and TRBJ2-1; no D gene can be assigned with confidence. This receptor was obtained from an adult in good health and CMV-seronegative. Read as DNA, the sequence is TGTGCCATCAGTCAGGCGAATGAGCAGTTCTTC. Its amino acids are CAISQANEQFF.